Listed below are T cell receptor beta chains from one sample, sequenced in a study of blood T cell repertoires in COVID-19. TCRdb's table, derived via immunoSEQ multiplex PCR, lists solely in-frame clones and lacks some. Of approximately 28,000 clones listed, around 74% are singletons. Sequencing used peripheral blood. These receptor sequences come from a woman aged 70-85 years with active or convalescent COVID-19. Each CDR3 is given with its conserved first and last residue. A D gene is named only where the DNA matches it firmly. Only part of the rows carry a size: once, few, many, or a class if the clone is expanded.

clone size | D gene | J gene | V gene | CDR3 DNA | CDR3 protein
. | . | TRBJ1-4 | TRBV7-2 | TGTGCCAGCAAGCTGGGGCAGGGGCGTCGAGCAACTAATGAAAAACTGTTTTTT | CASKLGQGRRATNEKLFF
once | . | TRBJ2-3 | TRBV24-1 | TGTGCCACCAGTGATTCGGACAGATCTGCAGATACGCAGTATTTT | CATSDSDRSADTQYF
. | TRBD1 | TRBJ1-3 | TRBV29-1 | TGCAGCGTTTCCAAGGCACAGGGGTCTGGAAACACCATATATTTT | CSVSKAQGSGNTIYF
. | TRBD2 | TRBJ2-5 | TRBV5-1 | TGCGCCAGCAGCTTGGCTGGCGGGGGGGCCTCGGAGACCCAGTACTTC | CASSLAGGGASETQYF
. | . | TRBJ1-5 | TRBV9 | TGTGCCAGCAGCCGAGGGTATCAGCCCCAGCATTTT | CASSRGYQPQHF
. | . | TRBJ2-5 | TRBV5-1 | TGCGCCAGCAGCTTGTGGGGGGTTTACCAAGAGACCCAGTACTTC | CASSLWGVYQETQYF
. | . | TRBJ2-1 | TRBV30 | TGTGCCTGGAGTTTCGGGGCCTGGAGGGGAATTAGGAATGAGCAGTTCTTC | CAWSFGAWRGIRNEQFF
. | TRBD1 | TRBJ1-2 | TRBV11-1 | TGTGCCAGCTCTTCCGGACAGGGTTTTGGCTACACCTTC | CASSSGQGFGYTF
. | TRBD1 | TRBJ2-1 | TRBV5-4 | TGTGCCAGCAGCTTCGACAGGGGAAGGGCCAATGAGCAGTTCTTC | CASSFDRGRANEQFF
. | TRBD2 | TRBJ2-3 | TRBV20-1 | TGCAGTGCTAGTAAGGCTAGCGGGAGGGTGGGGAGCACAGATACGCAGTATTTT | CSASKASGRVGSTDTQYF
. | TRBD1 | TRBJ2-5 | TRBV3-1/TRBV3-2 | TGTGCCAGCAGCCCCCCGCTGAGGGGGCTCACCTCCCAAGAGACCCAGTACTTC | CASSPPLRGLTSQETQYF
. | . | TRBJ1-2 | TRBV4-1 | TGCGCCAGCAGCCAAGAGAGAGGGCTGGGCTACACCTTC | CASSQERGLGYTF
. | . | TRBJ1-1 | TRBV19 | TGTGCCAGTAGTATGAGGTCGATAGGGGGGAACACTGAAGCTTTCTTT | CASSMRSIGGNTEAFF